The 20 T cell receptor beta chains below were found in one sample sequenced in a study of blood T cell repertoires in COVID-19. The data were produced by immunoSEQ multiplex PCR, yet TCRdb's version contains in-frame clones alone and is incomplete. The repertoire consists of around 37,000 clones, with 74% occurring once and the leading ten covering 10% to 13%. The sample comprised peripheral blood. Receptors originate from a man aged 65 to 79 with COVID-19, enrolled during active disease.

The CDR3 DNA follows: TGTGCCAGCAGCGTAGGGCTAGCGGGGGTATTCGAGCAGTACTTC. Its translation: CASSVGLAGVFEQYF. This chain uses TRBV9 with TRBJ2-7, with TRBD2 matching over 10 bases. The germline V gene has CDR1 SGDLS and CDR2 YYNGEE. The junction had 6 bases not matched to a gene; V was cut back by 0 bases and J by 6 bases. CDR3 length: 15 residues.

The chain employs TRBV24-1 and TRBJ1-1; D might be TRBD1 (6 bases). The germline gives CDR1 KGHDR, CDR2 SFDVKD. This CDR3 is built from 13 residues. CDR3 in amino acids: CASRGGLNTEAFF. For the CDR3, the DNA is TGTGCTTCGAGGGGGGGATTGAACACTGAAGCTTTCTTT.

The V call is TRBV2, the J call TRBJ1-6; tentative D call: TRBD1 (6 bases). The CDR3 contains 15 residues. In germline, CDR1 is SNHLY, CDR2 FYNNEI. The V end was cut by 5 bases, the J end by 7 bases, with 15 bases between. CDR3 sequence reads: CASSPRAGANSPLHF. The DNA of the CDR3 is TGTGCCAGCAGTCCCCGGGCAGGGGCGAATTCACCCCTCCACTTT.

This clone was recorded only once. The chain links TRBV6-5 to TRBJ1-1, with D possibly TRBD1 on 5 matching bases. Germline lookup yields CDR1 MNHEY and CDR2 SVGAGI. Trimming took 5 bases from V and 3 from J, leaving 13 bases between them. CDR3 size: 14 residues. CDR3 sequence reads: CASSRGGVHTEAFF. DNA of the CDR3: TGTGCCAGCAGTAGGGGCGGTGTGCACACTGAAGCTTTCTTT.

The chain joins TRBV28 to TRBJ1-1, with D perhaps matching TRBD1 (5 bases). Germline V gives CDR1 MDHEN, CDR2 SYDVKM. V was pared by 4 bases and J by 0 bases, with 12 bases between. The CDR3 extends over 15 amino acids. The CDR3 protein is CASSSSGALNTEAFF. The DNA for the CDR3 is TGTGCCAGCAGTTCAAGTGGGGCTTTGAACACTGAAGCTTTCTTT.

The CDR3 nucleotides are TGTGCCAGTAGTGACAGGGGGCCTGGGGCCAACGTCCTGACTTTC. Its translation: CASSDRGPGANVLTF. The J gene is TRBJ2-6, the V gene TRBV19; 10 nucleotides match TRBD1. There are 15 residues in the CDR3. In germline, CDR1 is LNHDA, CDR2 SQIVND (reference sequence). The junction had 0 bases not matched to a gene; V was cut back by 5 bases and J by 2 bases. Variable domain in full (rest from reference TRBV19 and TRBJ2-6): DGGITQSPKYLFRKEGQNVTLSCEQNLNHDAMYWYRQDPGQGLRLIYYSQIVNDFQKGDIAEGYSVSREKKESFPLTVTSAQKNPTAFYLCASSDRGPGANVLTFGAGSRLTVL.

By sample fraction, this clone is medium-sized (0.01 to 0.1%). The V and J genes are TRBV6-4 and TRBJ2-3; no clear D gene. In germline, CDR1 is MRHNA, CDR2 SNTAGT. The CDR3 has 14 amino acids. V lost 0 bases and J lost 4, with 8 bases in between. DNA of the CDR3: TGTGCCAGCAGTGACTCAGAGTTGCCAGATACGCAGTATTTT. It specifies CASSDSELPDTQYF.

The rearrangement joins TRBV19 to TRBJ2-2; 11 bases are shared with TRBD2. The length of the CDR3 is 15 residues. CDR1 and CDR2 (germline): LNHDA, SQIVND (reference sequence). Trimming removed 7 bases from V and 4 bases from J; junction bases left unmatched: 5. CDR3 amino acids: CASNSGRATTGELFF. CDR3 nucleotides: TGTGCCAGTAATAGCGGGAGGGCCACCACCGGGGAGCTGTTTTTT.

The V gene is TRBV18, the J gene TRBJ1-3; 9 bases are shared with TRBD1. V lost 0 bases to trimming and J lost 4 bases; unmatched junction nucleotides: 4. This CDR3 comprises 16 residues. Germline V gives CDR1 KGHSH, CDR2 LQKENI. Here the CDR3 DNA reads TGTGCCAGCTCACCACCGGGACAGGGATCGGGAAACACCATATATTTT. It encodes CASSPPGQGSGNTIYF.

CDR3 amino acids: CASSLATGRNTEAFF. In DNA form, the CDR3 reads TGTGCCAGCAGCTTGGCCACGGGGAGGAACACTGAAGCTTTCTTT. V usage is TRBV5-6 and J usage is TRBJ1-1; D is ambiguous. From germline, CDR1 is SGHDT and CDR2 YYEEEE. Trimming pared 0 bases from V and 1 base from J, leaving 10 bases between. CDR3 size: 15 residues.

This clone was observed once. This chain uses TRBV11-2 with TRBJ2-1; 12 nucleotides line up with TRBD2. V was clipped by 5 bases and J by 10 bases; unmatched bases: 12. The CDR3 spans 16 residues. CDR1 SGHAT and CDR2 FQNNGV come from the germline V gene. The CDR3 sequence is CASSRFSTSGGWEQFF. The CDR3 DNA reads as TGTGCCAGCAGCCGATTTTCGACTAGCGGGGGCTGGGAGCAGTTCTTC.

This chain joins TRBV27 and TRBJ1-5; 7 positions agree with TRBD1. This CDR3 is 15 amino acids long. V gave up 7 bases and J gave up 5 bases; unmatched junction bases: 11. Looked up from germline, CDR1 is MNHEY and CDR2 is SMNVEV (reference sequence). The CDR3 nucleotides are TGTGCCAGCAAAGCCGTAACAGGGGCGGATCAGCCCCAGCATTTT. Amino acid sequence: CASKAVTGADQPQHF.

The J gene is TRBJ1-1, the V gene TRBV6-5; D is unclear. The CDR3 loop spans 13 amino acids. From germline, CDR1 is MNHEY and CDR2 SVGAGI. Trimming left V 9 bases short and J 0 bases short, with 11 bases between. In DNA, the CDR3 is TGTGCCAGTTCATCCCCAATGAACACTGAAGCTTTCTTT. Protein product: CASSSPMNTEAFF.

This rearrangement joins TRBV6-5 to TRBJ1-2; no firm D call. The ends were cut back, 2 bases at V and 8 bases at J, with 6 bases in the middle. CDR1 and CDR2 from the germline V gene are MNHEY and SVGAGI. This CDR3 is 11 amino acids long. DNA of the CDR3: TGTGCCAGCAGTTACCAAGAGGGCTACACCTTC. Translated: CASSYQEGYTF.

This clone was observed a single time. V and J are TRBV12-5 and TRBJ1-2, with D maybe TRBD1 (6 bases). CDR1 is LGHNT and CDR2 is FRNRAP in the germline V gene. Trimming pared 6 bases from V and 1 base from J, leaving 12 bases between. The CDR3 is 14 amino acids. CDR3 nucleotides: TGTGCTAGTGGCCGACCGGACAGTAACTATGGCTACACCTTC. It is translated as CASGRPDSNYGYTF. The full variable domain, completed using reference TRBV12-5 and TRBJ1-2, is DARVTQTPRHKVTEMGQEVTMRCQPILGHNTVFWYRQTMMQGLELLAYFRNRAPLDDSGMPKDRFSAEMPDATLATLKIQPSEPRDSAVYFCASGRPDSNYGYTFGSGTRLTVV.

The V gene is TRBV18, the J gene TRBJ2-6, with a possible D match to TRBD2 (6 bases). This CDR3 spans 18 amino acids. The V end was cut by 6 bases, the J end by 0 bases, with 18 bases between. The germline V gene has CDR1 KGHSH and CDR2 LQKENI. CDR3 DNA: TGTGCCAGCTCGCAAGCCCCTCCCGGGAGCTCTGGGGCCAACGTCCTGACTTTC. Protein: CASSQAPPGSSGANVLTF.

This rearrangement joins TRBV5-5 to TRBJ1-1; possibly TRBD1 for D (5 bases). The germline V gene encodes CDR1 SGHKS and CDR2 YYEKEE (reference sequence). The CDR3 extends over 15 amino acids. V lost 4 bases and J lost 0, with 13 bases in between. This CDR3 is CASSPVTAMNTEAFF. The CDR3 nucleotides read TGTGCCAGCAGCCCCGTGACAGCGATGAACACTGAAGCTTTCTTT.

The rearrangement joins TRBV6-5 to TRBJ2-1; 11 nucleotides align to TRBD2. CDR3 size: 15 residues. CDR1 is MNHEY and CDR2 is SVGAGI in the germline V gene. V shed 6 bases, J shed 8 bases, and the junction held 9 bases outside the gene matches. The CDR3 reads CASSVTSGMWDEQFF. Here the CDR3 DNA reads TGTGCCAGCAGCGTGACTAGCGGGATGTGGGATGAGCAGTTCTTC.

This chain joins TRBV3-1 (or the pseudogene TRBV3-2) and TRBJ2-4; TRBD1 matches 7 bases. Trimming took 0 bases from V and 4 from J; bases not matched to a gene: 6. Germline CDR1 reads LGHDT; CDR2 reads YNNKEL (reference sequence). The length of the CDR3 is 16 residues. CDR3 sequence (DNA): TGTGCCAGCAGCCAAGATCTAGGGACAGTAAAAAACATTCAGTACTTC. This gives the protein CASSQDLGTVKNIQYF.

In nucleotides, the CDR3 is TGTGCCAGCAGACCAACTAGCGGGGGATTCTACGAGCAGTACTTC. Its protein is CASRPTSGGFYEQYF. V usage is TRBV27 and J usage is TRBJ2-7, with 11 bases lining up with TRBD2. The CDR3 has 15 amino acids. The germline V gene encodes CDR1 MNHEY and CDR2 SMNVEV (reference sequence). Trimming cost V 6 bases and J 3 bases; bases outside gene matches: 7.